The 27 T cell receptor beta chains below were found in one sample sequenced in a study of graft-versus-host responses after intestinal transplantation (dated by TCRdb to the early 2020s). To prepare the library, the immunoSEQ multiplex PCR assay was applied. TCRdb mirrors the immuneACCESS table, restricted to in-frame sequences. Some clones are absent from its copies; in checked studies, under half trace to an unresolved V gene, and the reason for the others is unknown. Present in this sample are about 110,000 clones, around 94% of which were seen just once. Roughly 1% of the sample comes from the top ten. Taken with the paper, the label for time point translates to: cells obtained before transplantation from donor or recipient. These TCRs' antigens remain unknown. Sequenced here: unstimulated CD8+ T cells sorted from spleen or lymph node cells, sampled before transplant. The receptor set was obtained from a human donor who was the organ donor for an intestinal transplant.

This clone has only a few counts. The CDR3 DNA reads TGTGCCACCAGCAGAGAACCAGGTCCTACCTACGAGCAGTACTTC. It is translated as CATSREPGPTYEQYF. V is TRBV15 and J is TRBJ2-7, with D unresolved. CDR1 is LNHNV and CDR2 is YYDKDF in the germline V gene (reference sequence). The V end was cut by 0 bases, the J end by 2 bases, with 11 bases between. This CDR3 is built from 15 residues.

The chain employs TRBV5-5 and TRBJ1-4, with 7 bases matching TRBD1. The CDR3 length is 14 residues. Per germline, CDR1 SGHKS and CDR2 YYEKEE (reference sequence). After removal of 1 base from V and 7 bases from J, the junction contained 4 bases not matched to a gene. The CDR3 coding sequence is TGTGCCAGCAGCTTGCTTCCAGGGGGTGAAAAACTGTTTTTT. Its protein is CASSLLPGGEKLFF.

The J gene is TRBJ1-5, the V gene TRBV6-6; TRBD1 might be the D (5 bases). The germline V gene has CDR1 MNHNY and CDR2 SVGAGI (reference sequence). Trimming removed 2 bases at V and 3 bases at J, with 14 bases between. The CDR3 length is 16 residues. The CDR3 nucleotides read TGTGCCAGCAGTTACGGGGGGGGACCCCTCAATCAGCCCCAGCATTTT. Amino acids: CASSYGGGPLNQPQHF.

The chain recombines TRBV5-4 with TRBJ2-3, with TRBD1 matching over 7 bases. Germline CDR1 reads SGHNT; CDR2 reads YYREEE (reference sequence). V dropped 3 bases and J dropped 1; count of bases not matched to a gene: 5. This CDR3 spans 15 amino acids. The CDR3 loop is CASSSGDRGTDTQYF. CDR3 nucleotide sequence: TGTGCCAGCAGCTCTGGCGACAGGGGCACAGATACGCAGTATTTT.

The rearrangement joins TRBV5-6 to TRBJ1-2; D gene unclear. Per germline, CDR1 SGHDT and CDR2 YYEEEE. The CDR3 sequence is 14 residues long. With 0 bases removed from V and 4 bases from J, the gap between germline ends came to 10 bases. The CDR3 spells CASSLAGRTYGYTF. The CDR3 nucleotides read TGTGCCAGCAGCTTGGCCGGACGGACCTATGGCTACACCTTC. The whole variable domain, remainder taken from reference TRBV5-6 and TRBJ1-2, is DAGVTQSPTHLIKTRGQQVTLRCSPKSGHDTVSWYQQALGQGPQFIFQYYEEEERQRGNFPDRFSGHQFPNYSSELNVNALLLGDSALYLCASSLAGRTYGYTFGSGTRLTVV.

This clone was detected a few times. This specimen includes other DNA sequences encoding the same CDR3. The chain links TRBV6-4 to TRBJ2-1; 12 nucleotides match TRBD2. Germline CDR1 MRHNA, CDR2 SNTAGT. This CDR3 has 15 amino acids. Trimming removed 0 bases from V and 6 bases from J; junction bases left unmatched: 0. The CDR3 nucleotides read TGTGCCAGCAGTGACTCGACTAGCGGGAGCAATGAGCAGTTCTTC. Its translation: CASSDSTSGSNEQFF.

The chain has TRBV11-2 and TRBJ2-3; perhaps D is TRBD1 or TRBD2 (6 bases each). CDR1 and CDR2 (germline): SGHAT, FQNNGV. The CDR3 runs to 15 residues. V gave up 5 bases and J gave up 4 bases, with 16 bases separating them. The CDR3 coding sequence is TGTGCCAGCAGCCCCCCGGGGGCTTGGGCAGATACGCAGTATTTT. It translates to CASSPPGAWADTQYF.

The V and J genes are TRBV6-1 and TRBJ2-1; 7 bases are shared with TRBD2. This CDR3 comprises 15 residues. Germline values: CDR1 MNHNS, CDR2 SASEGT. V lost 5 bases, J lost 5 bases, and 9 bases stayed unmatched. CDR3 nucleotide sequence: TGTGCCAGCAGTATGGGTCGGGGGGTCCACAATGAGCAGTTCTTC. Residues: CASSMGRGVHNEQFF.

The CDR3 region is CASSLVRRQNKRDTQYF. In DNA, the CDR3 is TGTGCCAGCAGCTTAGTTAGACGACAGAATAAACGGGATACGCAGTATTTT. The rearrangement uses TRBV11-2 and TRBJ2-3; a weak D match, TRBD1 (5 bases). Trimming pared 1 base from V and 6 bases from J, leaving 20 bases between. Germline V lookup: CDR1 SGHAT, CDR2 FQNNGV. This CDR3 comprises 17 residues. Looking up the rest from reference TRBV11-2 and TRBJ2-3 gives the full variable domain: EAGVAQSPRYKIIEKRQSVAFWCNPISGHATLYWYQQILGQGPKLLIQFQNNGVVDDSQLPKDRFSAERLKGVDSTLKIQPAKLEDSAVYLCASSLVRRQNKRDTQYFGPGTRLTVL.

The genes are TRBV4-1 and TRBJ1-1; D unclear. The length of the CDR3 is 15 residues. V lost 1 base and J lost 1, with 10 bases in between. Germline assignment: CDR1 MGHRA and CDR2 YSYEKL. CDR3 protein: CASSQGTSRNTEAFF. The CDR3, as DNA: TGCGCCAGCAGCCAAGGAACTTCGCGGAACACTGAAGCTTTCTTT.

V and J are TRBV9 and TRBJ2-1; no reliable D call. The V gene lost 5 bases and the J gene lost 8 bases, with 14 bases spanning the gap. Looked up from germline, CDR1 is SGDLS and CDR2 is YYNGEE. This CDR3 has 13 amino acids. The CDR3 DNA follows: TGTGCCAGCAGGGCGGAGAGAACCGATGAGCAGTTCTTC. Translated: CASRAERTDEQFF. The full variable domain, its missing parts supplied by reference TRBV9 and TRBJ2-1, is DSGVTQTPKHLITATGQRVTLRCSPRSGDLSVYWYQQSLDQGLQFLIQYYNGEERAKGNILERFSAQQFPDLHSELNLSSLELGDSALYFCASRAERTDEQFFGPGTRLTVL.

The rearrangement links TRBV19 to TRBJ1-4, with D perhaps matching TRBD1 (5 bases). CDR1 LNHDA and CDR2 SQIVND come from the germline V gene (reference sequence). This CDR3 region has 15 residues. The V end lost 5 bases, the J end lost 3 bases, and 13 bases lay between the germline ends. The CDR3 region has the DNA TGTGCCAGTAGTCTCAAACGGGACTCTAATGAAAAACTGTTTTTT. It encodes CASSLKRDSNEKLFF.

V usage is TRBV6-5 and J usage is TRBJ2-7; a weak D match, TRBD2 (6 bases). The assigned J gene may be wrong: the sequence end matches TRBJ2-5 better. The CDR3 contains 11 residues. The germline V gene has CDR1 MNHEY and CDR2 SVGAGI. The CDR3 region is CASINSGTQYF. In DNA form, the CDR3 reads TGTGCCAGCATCAATAGCGGGACCCAGTACTTC.

The count of this clone is one. The gene calls are TRBV6-5 and TRBJ2-7; D possibly corresponds to TRBD2 (5 bases). Germline assignment: CDR1 MNHEY and CDR2 SVGAGI. CDR3 length: 15 residues. The V end lost 0 bases, the J end lost 0 bases, and 9 bases lay between the germline ends. CDR3 DNA: TGTGCCAGCAGTTACTCACGAGGGAGCTCCTACGAGCAGTACTTC. Translated, it gives CASSYSRGSSYEQYF.

The CDR3 here is CASSPGHHEQYF. In DNA form, the CDR3 reads TGTGCCAGCAGCCCCGGACACCACGAGCAGTACTTC. The chain is built from TRBV5-6 and TRBJ2-7, with D perhaps matching TRBD1 (5 bases). Trimming pared 4 bases from V and 5 bases from J, leaving 10 bases between. The CDR3 extends over 12 amino acids. From germline, CDR1 is SGHDT and CDR2 YYEEEE.

The chain carries TRBV30 and TRBJ2-3, with a weak D call TRBD1 (5 bases). Germline V gene sequence: CDR1 GTSNPN, CDR2 SVGIG (reference sequence). V lost 2 bases and J lost 0, with 12 bases in between. This CDR3 spans 15 amino acids. CDR3: CAWSLRQLSTDTQYF. In nucleotides, the CDR3 is TGTGCCTGGAGTTTAAGACAGCTAAGCACAGATACGCAGTATTTT.

This sequence joins TRBV6-9 and TRBJ1-1; D not certain. The CDR3 has 15 residues. The ends were cut back, 3 bases at V and 3 bases at J, with 14 bases in the middle. The germline gives CDR1 MNHGY, CDR2 SVAAGI. The CDR3 nucleotides are TGTGCCAGCAGTTACCCCCCTCGGAGAGACACTGAAGCTTTCTTT. Translation: CASSYPPRRDTEAFF.

The CDR3 protein is CASSEAGTGEQYF. CDR3 sequence (DNA): TGTGCCAGCAGTGAGGCAGGTACGGGTGAGCAGTACTTC. The chain employs TRBV6-1 and TRBJ2-7; D not resolved. V dropped 3 bases and J dropped 7 bases, with 13 bases sitting between them. The CDR3 extends over 13 amino acids. In germline, CDR1 is MNHNS, CDR2 SASEGT.

The chain combines TRBV29-1 with TRBJ2-7; 8 nucleotides align to TRBD2. The CDR3 runs 12 residues. V lost 5 bases, J lost 0 bases, and 0 bases stayed unmatched. Germline V CDR1 and CDR2: SQVTM, ANQGSEA. The CDR3 DNA reads TGCAGCGTTACTAGCGGCTCCTACGAGCAGTACTTC. Translated: CSVTSGSYEQYF.

The chain's CDR3 is CAWSRGQGGTDTQYF. CDR3 DNA: TGTGCCTGGAGCCGAGGACAGGGAGGTACAGATACGCAGTATTTT. V usage is TRBV30 and J usage is TRBJ2-3, with 8 positions matching TRBD1. This CDR3 contains 15 residues. V lost 3 bases, J lost 3 bases, and 8 bases stayed unmatched. Germline CDR1 reads GTSNPN; CDR2 reads SVGIG (reference sequence).

This clone was recorded once. V usage is TRBV5-1 and J usage is TRBJ2-3, with D tentatively TRBD1 (6 bases). The CDR3 contains 14 residues. V lost 2 bases and J lost 0, with 7 bases in between. The germline gives CDR1 SGHRS, CDR2 YFSETQ. CDR3 bases: TGCGCCAGCAGCTTCAGGGGAAGCACAGATACGCAGTATTTT. Its protein is CASSFRGSTDTQYF.

This rearrangement joins TRBV5-1 to TRBJ1-3; D is unclear. CDR1 and CDR2 (germline): SGHRS, YFSETQ. This CDR3 comprises 14 residues. The V gene lost 2 bases and the J gene lost 3 bases, with 9 bases spanning the gap. The CDR3, as DNA: TGCGCCAGCAGCTTTTCCGGGGATGGAAACACCATATATTTT. Translated, it gives CASSFSGDGNTIYF.

The rearrangement joins TRBV11-3 to TRBJ2-1; 7 positions match TRBD2. After removal of 5 bases from V and 5 bases from J, the junction contained 9 bases not matched to a gene. Germline-derived CDR1 and CDR2 are SGHNT and YENEEA. The CDR3 runs to 15 residues. The CDR3 DNA reads TGTGCCAGCAGCCGTTTCGGGGGACTACACAATGAGCAGTTCTTC. This encodes CASSRFGGLHNEQFF. The full variable domain, rest sourced from reference TRBV11-3 and TRBJ2-1, is EAGVVQSPRYKIIEKKQPVAFWCNPISGHNTLYWYLQNLGQGPELLIRYENEEAVDDSQLPKDRFSAERLKGVDSTLKIQPAELGDSAVYLCASSRFGGLHNEQFFGPGTRLTVL.

This chain uses TRBV10-2 with TRBJ1-1; D call uncertain. CDR1 and CDR2 (germline): WSHSY, SAAADI. The V end was cut by 4 bases, the J end by 0 bases, with 12 bases between. The CDR3 covers 15 residues. The chain's CDR3 is CASSVTGVMNTEAFF. CDR3 coding DNA: TGCGCCAGCAGTGTGACGGGTGTTATGAACACTGAAGCTTTCTTT.

The J gene is TRBJ2-3, the V gene TRBV5-4; no clear D. This CDR3 comprises 13 residues. V gave up 1 base and J gave up 0 bases, with 3 bases separating them. Germline CDR1 is SGHNT and CDR2 is YYREEE (reference sequence). In DNA, the CDR3 is TGTGCCAGCAGCTTGACTAGCACAGATACGCAGTATTTT. Its protein product is CASSLTSTDTQYF.

The rearrangement joins TRBV2 to TRBJ1-3; D gene ambiguous. V was trimmed by 1 base and J by 0 bases, leaving 10 bases between them. The CDR3 consists of 16 residues. CDR1 and CDR2 from the germline V gene are SNHLY and FYNNEI. In DNA form, the CDR3 reads TGTGCCAGCAGTGAAGGTCATCCGGTCTCTGGAAACACCATATATTTT. As protein: CASSEGHPVSGNTIYF.

As DNA, the CDR3 is TGTGCCAGCAGCTCGCACAGGGGCGGCGAGTCCTACAATGAGCAGTTCTTC. Translated, it gives CASSSHRGGESYNEQFF. The chain uses TRBV7-9 and TRBJ2-1, with 7 bases lining up with TRBD1. V lost 4 bases, J lost 1 base, and 10 bases stayed unmatched. The V gene's germline CDR1 is SEHNR and CDR2 FQNEAQ (reference sequence). The CDR3 extends over 17 amino acids.